What follows describes a single TCR beta chain. Its antigen remains unknown. Measured with immunoSEQ multiplex PCR; TCRdb has only the in-frame clones, and not every one. Among more than 2 million clones listed, around 95% were seen once. These data originate in a study of shared clonotypes between healthy human individuals. Only Caucasian adults living in Nashville, Tennessee served as donors. Germline lookup yields CDR1 GTSNPN and CDR2 SVGIG (reference sequence). The CDR3 consists of 13 residues. V lost 0 bases and J 10 bases, leaving 15 bases between the germline ends. Overall study findings and caveats: Clonotype sharing across several donors was observed for 4% to 5.5% of naive CD4 clonotypes. Naive subsets generally had larger estimated richness than memory subsets.

The sequence came from a man aged 18 to 29 in good health. What was sequenced was naive CD4+ T cells sorted from blood. Sample subset: CD45RA+ positively selected. The V call is TRBV30, the J call TRBJ1-2; TRBD1 might be the D (5 bases). CDR3 coding DNA: TGTGCCTGGAGTGTGCGGCAGGGTACGAACTACACCTTC. This codes for CAWSVRQGTNYTF.